The 5 T cell receptor beta chains reported below all come from one sample, sequenced in a study of molecular identifiers for immune sequencing clone quantification. TCRdb re-called the PCR reads through MiXCR, storing one row per CDR3 protein. Among some 680,000 distinct CDR3 sequences listed, 25% were seen once. The sequencing input was naive CD8+ T cells from blood, with Jurkat cell RNA spiked in. The subset: FACS-sorted CD8+CD4-CCR7+CD45RA+ naive T cells. These receptors were collected from a human donor in good health. Some libraries in this study had Jurkat cell RNA spiked in.

Turning to this clonotype: Since the CDR3 does not end with the conserved phenylalanine or tryptophan, this likely comes from a read error. The rearrangement uses TRBV14 and TRBJ2-3; D call uncertain. The CDR3 has 14 residues. V lost 0 bases, J lost 8 bases, and 12 bases lay in between. Germline loops: CDR1 SGHDN, CDR2 FVKESK. DNA of the CDR3: TGTGCCAGCAGCCAAGACATGGGTGGTGGTACGCAGTATCTT. It encodes CASSQDMGGGTQYL.

On this clonotype itself: Possible read error: a much larger clone is one base away. The V call is TRBV6-5, the J call TRBJ2-7; no clear D. Per germline, CDR1 MNHEY and CDR2 SVGAGI. This CDR3 comprises 15 residues. CDR3 amino acids: CASSYSVDGTYGQYF. Written as DNA, the CDR3 is TGTGCCAGCAGTTACTCAGTGGACGGAACCTACGGGCAGTACTTC.

This clonotype was seen ten or more times. The chain carries TRBV29-1 and TRBJ2-3; D is undetermined. The CDR3 totals 13 residues. V shed 4 bases and J shed 2 bases, with 10 bases lying between them. Germline V gene lookup returns CDR1 SQVTM and CDR2 ANQGSEA. The CDR3 DNA reads as TGCAGCGTTGGTACAGTAGACACAGATACGCAGTATTTT. Protein sequence: CSVGTVDTDTQYF.

With respect to this clonotype: At one end, the junction sequence differs from germline, possibly due to a read error. This chain's CDR3 is CASSYPDRPYEQYF. DNA of the CDR3: TGTGCCAGCAGCTACCCGGACAGGCCCTACGAGCAGTACTTC. The chain recombines TRBV5-3 with TRBJ2-7; 7 bases map to TRBD1. TRBV5-3 is an ORF; its function is uncertain. There are 14 residues in the CDR3.

A word on this clonotype: This may stem from a read error, because a much larger clone lies one nucleotide away. The V call is TRBV5-5, the J call TRBJ2-3; 7 nucleotides agree with TRBD1. From germline, CDR1 is SGHKS and CDR2 YYEKEE (reference sequence). This CDR3 spans 15 amino acids. CDR3 nucleotides: TGTGCCAGCAGCTTGGGACAGGGCGGCACAGATGCGCAGTATTTT. It encodes CASSLGQGGTDAQYF.